This entry features one TCR beta chain sequence. The final CDR3 position lacks the conserved phenylalanine or tryptophan, pointing to a likely read error. No DNA is shown, since the ends of the CDR3 on it are uncertain; the CDR3 is the one TCRdb lists. The record originates from a study of blood T cell repertoires in COVID-19. The wider study: Material from acute and convalescent COVID-19 was sourced from the United States, Italy and Spain.

Germline assignment: CDR1 SGHDT and CDR2 YYEEEE. The CDR3 totals 11 residues, both ends included. Clinical histories supplied by participants themselves formed the basis of cohort assignment. Authors' data handling: For nucleated cells, counts were estimated from reference gene primer amplification. TCRdb keeps only in-frame clones here, not all; method: immunoSEQ multiplex PCR. The V and J calls and clone size come from that table; D and trimming were worked out from the DNA. The table has 200,000 to 250,000 clones, just over 85% seen once. This sequence joins TRBV5-6 and TRBJ1-1; TRBD1, the table's D call, was not compared with the DNA. This TCR was sampled from a woman in her forties with acute COVID-19. Sequencing input: PBMCs or T cells enriched from blood (not recorded which). The CDR3 loop is CASSAQGSGEI.